The entry below describes one T cell receptor (beta chain). Its antigen is still unknown. The data are from a study of T cell responses to AZD1222 COVID-19 vaccine. Study-level points and caveats: Compared with day 0, the breadth and depth of the Spike-specific TCR repertoire rose significantly after two doses of AZD1222.

Here immunoSEQ multiplex PCR was the method, and the copy in TCRdb shows in-frame clones only, minus some. The sample lists approximately 73,000 clones, 70% to 85% seen once, with approximately 2.8% in the top ten. The V segment lost 5 bases and the J segment 3 bases; nucleotides outside the gene matches: 13. The CDR3 runs 17 residues. Germline V gene data show CDR1 as SNHLY and CDR2 as FYNNEI. The TCR originated in an adult in good health. The rearrangement joins TRBV2 to TRBJ1-1; 9 bases map to TRBD1. The specimen comprised peripheral blood, sampled on day 0 of AZD1222 vaccination. CDR3: CASSYPGQGPLDTEAFF. DNA for the CDR3: TGTGCCAGCAGTTACCCGGGACAGGGTCCCCTGGACACTGAAGCTTTCTTT.